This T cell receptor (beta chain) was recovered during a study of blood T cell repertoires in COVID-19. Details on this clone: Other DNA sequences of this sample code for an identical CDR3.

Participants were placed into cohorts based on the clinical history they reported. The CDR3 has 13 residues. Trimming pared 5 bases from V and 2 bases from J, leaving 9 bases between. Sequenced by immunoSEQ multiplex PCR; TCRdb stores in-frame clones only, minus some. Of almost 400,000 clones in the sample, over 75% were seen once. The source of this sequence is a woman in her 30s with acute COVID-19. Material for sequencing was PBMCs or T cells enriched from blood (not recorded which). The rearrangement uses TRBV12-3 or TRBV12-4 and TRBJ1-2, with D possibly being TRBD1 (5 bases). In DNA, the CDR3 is TGTGCCAGCAGTCCGACAGCGAACTATGGCTACACCTTC. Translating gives CASSPTANYGYTF.